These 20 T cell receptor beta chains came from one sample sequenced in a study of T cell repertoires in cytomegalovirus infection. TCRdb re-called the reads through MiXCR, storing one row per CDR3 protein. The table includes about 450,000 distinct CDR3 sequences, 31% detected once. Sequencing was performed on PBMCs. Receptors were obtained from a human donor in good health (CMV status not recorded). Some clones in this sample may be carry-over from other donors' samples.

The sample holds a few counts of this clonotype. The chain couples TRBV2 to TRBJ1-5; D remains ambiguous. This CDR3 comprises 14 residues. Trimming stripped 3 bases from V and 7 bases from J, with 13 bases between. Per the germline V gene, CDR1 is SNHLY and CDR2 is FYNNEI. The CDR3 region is CASSDNLPGQPQHF. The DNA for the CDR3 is TGTGCCAGCAGTGATAACCTCCCGGGGCAGCCCCAGCATTTT. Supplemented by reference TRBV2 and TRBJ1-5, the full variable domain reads EPEVTQTPSHQVTQMGQEVILRCVPISNHLYFYWYRQILGQKVEFLVSFYNNEISEKSEIFDDQFSVERPDGSNFTLKIRSTKLEDSAMYFCASSDNLPGQPQHFGDGTRLSIL.

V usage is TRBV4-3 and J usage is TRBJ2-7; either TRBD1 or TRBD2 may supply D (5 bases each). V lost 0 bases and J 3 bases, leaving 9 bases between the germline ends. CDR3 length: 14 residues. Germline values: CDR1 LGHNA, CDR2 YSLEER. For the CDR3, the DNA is TGCGCCAGCAGCCAAGAGAGGGGTCTCTACGAGCAGTACTTC. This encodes CASSQERGLYEQYF.

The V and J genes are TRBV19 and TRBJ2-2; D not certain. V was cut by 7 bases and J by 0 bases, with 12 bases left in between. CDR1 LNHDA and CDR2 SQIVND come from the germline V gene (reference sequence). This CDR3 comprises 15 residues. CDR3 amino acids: CASTPASTNTGELFF. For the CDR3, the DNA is TGTGCCAGTACCCCCGCAAGTACGAACACCGGGGAGCTGTTTTTT.

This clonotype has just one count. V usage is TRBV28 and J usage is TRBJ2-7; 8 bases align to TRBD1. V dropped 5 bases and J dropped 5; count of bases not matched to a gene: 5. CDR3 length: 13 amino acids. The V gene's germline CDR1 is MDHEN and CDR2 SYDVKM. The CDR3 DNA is TGTGCCAGCAGTCAGGGGGCGTACCACGAGCAGTACTTC. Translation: CASSQGAYHEQYF.

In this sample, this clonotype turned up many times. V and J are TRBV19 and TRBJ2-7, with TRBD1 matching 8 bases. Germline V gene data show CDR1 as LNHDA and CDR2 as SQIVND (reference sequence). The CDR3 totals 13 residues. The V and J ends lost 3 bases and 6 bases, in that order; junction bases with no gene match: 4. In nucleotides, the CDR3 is TGTGCCAGTAGTATGGACAGGGTTGGCGAGCAGTACTTC. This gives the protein CASSMDRVGEQYF.

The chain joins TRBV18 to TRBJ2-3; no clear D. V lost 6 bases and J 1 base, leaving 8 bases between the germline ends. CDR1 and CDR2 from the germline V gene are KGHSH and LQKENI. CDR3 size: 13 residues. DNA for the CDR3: TGTGCCAGCTCCGGCAGCGGCACAGATACGCAGTATTTT. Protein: CASSGSGTDTQYF.

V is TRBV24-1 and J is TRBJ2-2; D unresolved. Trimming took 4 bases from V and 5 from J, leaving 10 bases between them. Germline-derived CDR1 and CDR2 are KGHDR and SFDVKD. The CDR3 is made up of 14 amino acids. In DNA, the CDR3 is TGTGCCACCAGTGACTTGGCACATACCGGGGAGCTGTTTTTT. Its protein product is CATSDLAHTGELFF.

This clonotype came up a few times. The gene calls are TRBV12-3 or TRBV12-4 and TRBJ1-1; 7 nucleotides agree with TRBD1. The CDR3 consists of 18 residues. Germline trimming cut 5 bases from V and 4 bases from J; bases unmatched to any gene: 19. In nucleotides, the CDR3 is TGTGCCAGCAGTCGCAACAGGGGCCGGGGGATTTTTAGCACTGAAGCTTTCTTT. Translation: CASSRNRGRGIFSTEAFF.

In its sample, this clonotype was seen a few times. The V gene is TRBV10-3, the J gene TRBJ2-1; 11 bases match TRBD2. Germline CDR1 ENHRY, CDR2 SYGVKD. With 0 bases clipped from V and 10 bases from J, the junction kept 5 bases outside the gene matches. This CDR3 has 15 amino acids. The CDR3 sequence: CAISESSGGAREQFF. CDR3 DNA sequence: TGTGCCATCAGTGAGTCTAGCGGGGGGGCCCGAGAGCAGTTCTTC.

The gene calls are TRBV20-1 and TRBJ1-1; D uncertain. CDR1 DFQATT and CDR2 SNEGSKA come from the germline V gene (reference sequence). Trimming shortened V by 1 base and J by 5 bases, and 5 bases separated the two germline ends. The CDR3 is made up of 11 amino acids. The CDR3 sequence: CSARGQTEAFF. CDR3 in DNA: TGCAGTGCTAGAGGACAAACTGAAGCTTTCTTT.

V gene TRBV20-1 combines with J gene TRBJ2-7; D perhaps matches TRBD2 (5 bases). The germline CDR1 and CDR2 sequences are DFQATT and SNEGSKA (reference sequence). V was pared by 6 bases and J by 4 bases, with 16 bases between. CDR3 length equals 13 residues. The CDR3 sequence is CSASGVTGYEQYF. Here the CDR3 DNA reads TGCAGTGCCTCCGGGGTCACCGGTTACGAGCAGTACTTC.

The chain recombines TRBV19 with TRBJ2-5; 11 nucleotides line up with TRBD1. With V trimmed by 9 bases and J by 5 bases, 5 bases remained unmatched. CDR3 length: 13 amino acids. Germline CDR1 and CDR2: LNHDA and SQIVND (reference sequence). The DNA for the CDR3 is TGTGCCAGCCGGGACAGGGGGGCCGAGACCCAGTACTTC. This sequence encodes CASRDRGAETQYF. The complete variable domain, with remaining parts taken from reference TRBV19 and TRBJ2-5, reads DGGITQSPKYLFRKEGQNVTLSCEQNLNHDAMYWYRQDPGQGLRLIYYSQIVNDFQKGDIAEGYSVSREKKESFPLTVTSAQKNPTAFYLCASRDRGAETQYFGPGTRLLVL.

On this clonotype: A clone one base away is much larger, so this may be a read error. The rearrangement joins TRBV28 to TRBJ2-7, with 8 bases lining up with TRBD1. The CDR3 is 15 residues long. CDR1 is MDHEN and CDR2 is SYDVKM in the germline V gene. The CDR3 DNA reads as TGTGCCAGCAGTTTTCATACAGGGGGAAACTACGCGCAGTACTTC. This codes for CASSFHTGGNYAQYF. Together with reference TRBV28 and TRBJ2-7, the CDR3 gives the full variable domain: DVKVTQSSRYLVKRTGEKVFLECVQDMDHENMFWYRQDPGLGLRLIYFSYDVKMKEKGDIPEGYSVSREKKERFSLILESASTNQTSMYLCASSFHTGGNYAQYFGPGTRLTVT.

The CDR3 bases are TGTGCCAGCAGTTTGCGGGGGGCGTACCAAGAGACCCAGTACTTC. This sequence encodes CASSLRGAYQETQYF. This chain connects TRBV12-3 or TRBV12-4 to TRBJ2-5; 8 nucleotides line up with TRBD2. The CDR3 length is 15 residues. V shed 3 bases, J shed 0 bases, and the junction held 3 bases outside the gene matches.

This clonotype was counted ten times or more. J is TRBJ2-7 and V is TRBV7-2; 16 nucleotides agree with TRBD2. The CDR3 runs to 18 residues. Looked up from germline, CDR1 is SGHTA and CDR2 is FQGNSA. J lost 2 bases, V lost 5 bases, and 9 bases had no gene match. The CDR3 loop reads CASSTAGTSGGAPYEQYF. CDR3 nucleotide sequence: TGTGCCAGCAGCACAGCCGGGACTAGCGGGGGGGCCCCCTACGAGCAGTACTTC.

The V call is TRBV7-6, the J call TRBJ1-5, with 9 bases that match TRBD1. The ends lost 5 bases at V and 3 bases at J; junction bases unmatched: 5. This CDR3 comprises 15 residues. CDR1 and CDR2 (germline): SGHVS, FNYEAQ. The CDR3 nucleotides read TGTGCCAGCAGCACCGGGACAGGGTACAATCAGCCCCAGCATTTT. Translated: CASSTGTGYNQPQHF.

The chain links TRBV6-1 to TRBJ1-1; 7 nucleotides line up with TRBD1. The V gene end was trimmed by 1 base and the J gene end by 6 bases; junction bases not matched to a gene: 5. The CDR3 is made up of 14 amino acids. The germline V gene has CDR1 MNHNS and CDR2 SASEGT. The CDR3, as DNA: TGTGCCAGCAGTGAAGTGACAGGGCAAGCTGAAGCTTTCTTT. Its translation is CASSEVTGQAEAFF.

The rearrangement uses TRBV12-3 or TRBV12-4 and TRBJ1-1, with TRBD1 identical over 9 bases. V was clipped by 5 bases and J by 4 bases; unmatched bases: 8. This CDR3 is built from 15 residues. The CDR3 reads CASSRGTGSITEAFF. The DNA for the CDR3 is TGTGCCAGCAGTCGGGGGACAGGGAGTATCACTGAAGCTTTCTTT.

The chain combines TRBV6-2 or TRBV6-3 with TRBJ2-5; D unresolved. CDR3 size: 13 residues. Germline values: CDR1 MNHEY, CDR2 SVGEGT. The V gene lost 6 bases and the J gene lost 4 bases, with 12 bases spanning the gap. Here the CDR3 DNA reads TGTGCCAGCAGGACTCTAGTGGGAGAGACCCAGTACTTC. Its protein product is CASRTLVGETQYF.

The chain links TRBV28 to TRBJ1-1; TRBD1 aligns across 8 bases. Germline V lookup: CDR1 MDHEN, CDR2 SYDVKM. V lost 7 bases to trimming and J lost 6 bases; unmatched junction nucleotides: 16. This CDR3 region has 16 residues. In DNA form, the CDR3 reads TGTGCCAGCACCTCGGGCAGGGGGCGCGTTCGTCCTGAAGCTTTCTTT. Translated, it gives CASTSGRGRVRPEAFF. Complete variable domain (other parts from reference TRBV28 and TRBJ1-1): DVKVTQSSRYLVKRTGEKVFLECVQDMDHENMFWYRQDPGLGLRLIYFSYDVKMKEKGDIPEGYSVSREKKERFSLILESASTNQTSMYLCASTSGRGRVRPEAFFGQGTRLTVV.